This T cell receptor (beta chain) was obtained from a study of glioma-infiltrating T cells. Study-level points and caveats: Non-neoplastic patients had below-expected tissue-blood divergence, while all gliomas exceeded expectation.

This CDR3 has 13 residues. Deletions cut 6 bases from V and 3 bases from J, with 9 bases between. Germline assignment: CDR1 SGHTA and CDR2 FQGTGA. TCR alpha and beta CDR3 regions were amplified from RNA using iRepertoire nested multiplex PCR. TCRdb reprocessed the multiplex PCR reads via MiXCR and lists one record per CDR3 protein. This table holds about 130,000 distinct CDR3 sequences, under 25% found once. Regarding this clonotype: Its specificity is unknown.

The rearrangement joins TRBV7-3 to TRBJ1-3, with D hard to call. The sequence was collected from a human donor with low-grade glioma or glioblastoma, undergoing nonglioma brain surgery, or in good health (not recorded which). The sequenced sample was glioma tissue, nonneoplastic brain tissue, or PBMCs (not recorded which). The CDR3 loop reads CASSDGHGNTIYF. The CDR3 DNA reads as TGTGCCAGCAGTGACGGTCATGGAAACACCATATATTTT.